This TCR beta chain emerged from a study of T-cell reconstitution after alpha-beta-depleted transplantation in children. Findings of the study overall: One year post-transplant, T-cell counts and diversity were largely derived from T cells produced anew.

Unique molecular identifiers tagged the TCRbeta library. TCRdb re-analysed the PCR reads in MiXCR, keeping a single row per CDR3 protein. The sample contains fewer than 450,000 distinct CDR3 sequences, around 15% of which appear only once. V lost 1 base and J 3 bases, leaving 12 bases between the germline ends. The CDR3 runs 16 residues. The germline CDR1 and CDR2 sequences are LGHNA and YNFKEQ. As concerns this clonotype: Its target is unknown.

The source is a male patient between 2 and 10 years old who had a stem cell transplant for acute lymphoblastic leukemia, so the T cells may come from the graft donor. V and J are TRBV4-2 and TRBJ2-2; a weak D match, TRBD1 (5 bases). The source was PBMCs, mostly from graft donor cells, collected 360 days after TCRalphabeta/CD19-depleted stem cell transplant. CDR3 in amino acids: CASSQGVDSYTGELFF. The CDR3 nucleotides read TGTGCCAGCAGCCAAGGTGTCGACAGCTACACCGGGGAGCTGTTTTTT.